A selection of T cell receptor beta chains follows, all from one sample in a study of blood T cell repertoires in COVID-19. The protocol was immunoSEQ multiplex PCR, while the TCRdb copy is restricted to in-frame clones and leaves out a portion. Among roughly 70,000 clones listed, around 80% were seen once. The sample comprised peripheral blood. These receptors originate from a man in his 70s who had recovered from COVID-19. Both conserved end residues are part of each CDR3. The D gene is left open where the match is weak. Size is omitted from some rows. Given values are once, few, many or a class for expanded clones.

D gene: TRBD1; J gene: TRBJ1-1; clone size: NA; V gene: TRBV2; CDR3 DNA: TGTGCCAGCACCCGACAGGGTTACACTGAAGCTTTCTTT; CDR3 protein: CASTRQGYTEAFF
D gene: NA; J gene: TRBJ2-7; clone size: NA; V gene: TRBV7-9; CDR3 DNA: TGTGCCAGCAGCTTCAGGGGCGAGCAGTACTTC; CDR3 protein: CASSFRGEQYF
D gene: TRBD2; J gene: TRBJ2-1; clone size: NA; V gene: TRBV18; CDR3 DNA: TGTGCCAGCTTCCCTAGCGGGAGTGAATACAATGAGCAGTTCTTC; CDR3 protein: CASFPSGSEYNEQFF
D gene: TRBD1; J gene: TRBJ1-1; clone size: NA; V gene: TRBV30; CDR3 DNA: TGTGCCTGGAGCGCCGGGACAGATGTAACAGGAGCTGAAGCTTTCTTT; CDR3 protein: CAWSAGTDVTGAEAFF
D gene: TRBD1; J gene: TRBJ2-7; clone size: many; V gene: TRBV4-3; CDR3 DNA: TGCGCCAGCAGCCAAGATTTACAGGGGTACGAGCAGTACTTC; CDR3 protein: CASSQDLQGYEQYF
D gene: NA; J gene: TRBJ2-2; clone size: NA; V gene: TRBV13; CDR3 DNA: TGTGCCAGCACCAAAACAGTCGGGGGAAATACCGGGGAGCTGTTTTTT; CDR3 protein: CASTKTVGGNTGELFF
D gene: TRBD2; J gene: TRBJ2-5; clone size: NA; V gene: TRBV2; CDR3 DNA: TGTGCCAGCAGTGAGGAAGCGGGGGGCCAAGAGACCCAGTACTTC; CDR3 protein: CASSEEAGGQETQYF
D gene: TRBD2; J gene: TRBJ2-1; clone size: NA; V gene: TRBV5-8; CDR3 DNA: TGTGCCAGCAGCACTTCACGACTAGCGGGAGCCCCTTACAATGAGCAGTTCTTC; CDR3 protein: CASSTSRLAGAPYNEQFF
D gene: NA; J gene: TRBJ1-2; clone size: NA; V gene: TRBV11-2; CDR3 DNA: TGTGCCAGCAGTCTGGCGGGAGGCGAAGGGTATGGCTACACCTTC; CDR3 protein: CASSLAGGEGYGYTF
D gene: NA; J gene: TRBJ2-5; clone size: NA; V gene: TRBV28; CDR3 DNA: TGTGCCAGCAGTTTTCTCGGGACCCAGTACTTC; CDR3 protein: CASSFLGTQYF
D gene: TRBD2; J gene: TRBJ2-3; clone size: NA; V gene: TRBV5-1; CDR3 DNA: TGCGCCAGCAGTACGGGGACTAGACGCACAGATACGCAGTATTTT; CDR3 protein: CASSTGTRRTDTQYF
D gene: NA; J gene: TRBJ2-5; clone size: NA; V gene: TRBV19; CDR3 DNA: TGTGCCAGTAGACGGGAGCGATCCGGGACCCAGTACTTC; CDR3 protein: CASRRERSGTQYF
D gene: TRBD2; J gene: TRBJ2-3; clone size: NA; V gene: TRBV7-9; CDR3 DNA: TGTGCCAGCAGCTTAGGCGGGGGAGCAGATACGCAGTATTTT; CDR3 protein: CASSLGGGADTQYF
D gene: NA; J gene: TRBJ1-5; clone size: NA; V gene: TRBV6-6; CDR3 DNA: TGTGCCAGCAGTTATTTAGGGGTAGAGGAGAATCAGCCCCAGCATTTT; CDR3 protein: CASSYLGVEENQPQHF
D gene: TRBD2; J gene: TRBJ2-1; clone size: NA; V gene: TRBV7-9; CDR3 DNA: TGTGCCAGCAGCTTAGGACTAGCCGAATCCTACAATGAGCAGTTCTTC; CDR3 protein: CASSLGLAESYNEQFF
D gene: NA; J gene: TRBJ1-5; clone size: NA; V gene: TRBV19; CDR3 DNA: TGTGCCAGTAGTATTATGGCGACCGGGAATCAGCCCCAGCATTTT; CDR3 protein: CASSIMATGNQPQHF
D gene: TRBD2; J gene: TRBJ2-3; clone size: NA; V gene: TRBV4-1; CDR3 DNA: TGCGCCAGCAGCCAAGATAGGCTAGCGGGGCCCGTGGATACGCAGTATTTT; CDR3 protein: CASSQDRLAGPVDTQYF
D gene: NA; J gene: TRBJ2-7; clone size: NA; V gene: TRBV11-2; CDR3 DNA: TGTGCCAGCAGCGGGGCTTACGAGCAGTACTTC; CDR3 protein: CASSGAYEQYF
D gene: NA; J gene: TRBJ1-4; clone size: NA; V gene: TRBV28; CDR3 DNA: TGTGCCAGCAGTGAATTCCCGGAGGAACTGTTTTTT; CDR3 protein: CASSEFPEELFF
D gene: TRBD1; J gene: TRBJ1-5; clone size: NA; V gene: TRBV30; CDR3 DNA: TGTGCCTGGGCCGGGACAGGGGGAAATCAGCCCCAGCATTTT; CDR3 protein: CAWAGTGGNQPQHF
D gene: NA; J gene: TRBJ1-6; clone size: few; V gene: TRBV27; CDR3 DNA: TGTGCCAGCAGTTTGGCCAGCTCCTATAATTCACCCCTCCACTTT; CDR3 protein: CASSLASSYNSPLHF
D gene: NA; J gene: TRBJ1-1; clone size: once; V gene: TRBV7-2; CDR3 DNA: TGTGCCAGCAGCTTTCAAGGAGTGAACACTGAAGCTTTCTTT; CDR3 protein: CASSFQGVNTEAFF
D gene: TRBD1; J gene: TRBJ2-7; clone size: few; V gene: TRBV27; CDR3 DNA: TGTGCCAGCAGTTTGGTCCGGGACAGGGGGTACGAGCAGTACTTC; CDR3 protein: CASSLVRDRGYEQYF
D gene: NA; J gene: TRBJ2-4; clone size: NA; V gene: TRBV11-2; CDR3 DNA: TGTGCCAGCAGCTTAGAAGGTCCCCTCCGGGATCCCAAAAACATTCAGTACTTC; CDR3 protein: CASSLEGPLRDPKNIQYF
D gene: NA; J gene: TRBJ2-5; clone size: once; V gene: TRBV29-1; CDR3 DNA: TGCAGCGTTGCACTAGCTGGGGAGACCCAGTACTTC; CDR3 protein: CSVALAGETQYF
D gene: NA; J gene: TRBJ1-5; clone size: few; V gene: TRBV14; CDR3 DNA: TGTGCCAGCAGCCTCGGGTCTTGGCAGCCCCAGCATTTT; CDR3 protein: CASSLGSWQPQHF
D gene: NA; J gene: TRBJ2-7; clone size: NA; V gene: TRBV7-2; CDR3 DNA: TGTGCCAGCAGCTTAGGCGGGACGGCCTCCTACGAGCAGTACTTC; CDR3 protein: CASSLGGTASYEQYF
D gene: NA; J gene: TRBJ2-5; clone size: NA; V gene: TRBV7-2; CDR3 DNA: TGTGCCAGCGGGACGGGGGGCTCCCAAGAGACCCAGTACTTC; CDR3 protein: CASGTGGSQETQYF
D gene: TRBD1; J gene: TRBJ2-7; clone size: NA; V gene: TRBV2; CDR3 DNA: TGTGCCAGCAGTTTAACCCGGGACAGGAACGAGCAGTACTTC; CDR3 protein: CASSLTRDRNEQYF
D gene: NA; J gene: TRBJ2-1; clone size: NA; V gene: TRBV7-3; CDR3 DNA: TGTGCCAGCAGCTTAGGCGGCTGGAAAAATGAGCAGTTCTTC; CDR3 protein: CASSLGGWKNEQFF
D gene: NA; J gene: TRBJ1-5; clone size: NA; V gene: TRBV21-1; CDR3 DNA: TGTGCCAGCAGCAAGCCCACCCTCCGACAGTATGGCAATCAGCCCCAGCATTTT; CDR3 protein: CASSKPTLRQYGNQPQHF
D gene: NA; J gene: TRBJ1-6; clone size: few; V gene: TRBV4-3; CDR3 DNA: TGCGCCAGCAGCCAAGAAGTCCTCGGGAATTCACCCCTCCACTTT; CDR3 protein: CASSQEVLGNSPLHF
D gene: NA; J gene: TRBJ1-4; clone size: once; V gene: TRBV12-3/TRBV12-4; CDR3 DNA: TGTGCCAGCAGTTTCGGGAATGAAAAACTGTTTTTT; CDR3 protein: CASSFGNEKLFF
D gene: NA; J gene: TRBJ1-6; clone size: NA; V gene: TRBV27; CDR3 DNA: TGTGCCAGCAGTCCACTCATCAGGGGCCCTAATTCACCCCTCCACTTT; CDR3 protein: CASSPLIRGPNSPLHF
D gene: NA; J gene: TRBJ2-1; clone size: NA; V gene: TRBV28; CDR3 DNA: TGTGCCAGCAGTTTAATGGGCCAGGGAGGAATCAATGAGCAGTTCTTC; CDR3 protein: CASSLMGQGGINEQFF
D gene: NA; J gene: TRBJ1-1; clone size: NA; V gene: TRBV19; CDR3 DNA: TGTGCCACCTCCCGGGGGGTTAAGAACACTGAAGCTTTCTTT; CDR3 protein: CATSRGVKNTEAFF
D gene: TRBD2; J gene: TRBJ2-3; clone size: NA; V gene: TRBV11-3; CDR3 DNA: TGTGCCAGCAGCTTAAGGACTAGCGGGACAGATACGCAGTATTTT; CDR3 protein: CASSLRTSGTDTQYF
D gene: NA; J gene: TRBJ1-5; clone size: once; V gene: TRBV28; CDR3 DNA: TGTGCCAGCACCGACCGGGGGTGGTTCGTCCCCCAGCATTTT; CDR3 protein: CASTDRGWFVPQHF
D gene: NA; J gene: TRBJ1-2; clone size: NA; V gene: TRBV28; CDR3 DNA: TGTGCCAGCAGTTTAGGTAGTAACTATGGCTACACCTTC; CDR3 protein: CASSLGSNYGYTF
D gene: NA; J gene: TRBJ2-7; clone size: NA; V gene: TRBV6-4; CDR3 DNA: TGTGCCAGCATGTTTAAGGGGGACTCCTACGAGCAGTACTTC; CDR3 protein: CASMFKGDSYEQYF
D gene: NA; J gene: TRBJ1-6; clone size: NA; V gene: TRBV5-1; CDR3 DNA: TGCGCCAGCAGCGCCTCTCAGGGACTCTATAATTCACCCCTCCACTTT; CDR3 protein: CASSASQGLYNSPLHF
D gene: TRBD1; J gene: TRBJ2-3; clone size: NA; V gene: TRBV27; CDR3 DNA: TGTGCCAGCAGTTTGTCGGACAGGGGGGCAGATACGCAGTATTTT; CDR3 protein: CASSLSDRGADTQYF
D gene: NA; J gene: TRBJ2-3; clone size: NA; V gene: TRBV7-2; CDR3 DNA: TGTGCCAGCAGCCCCTGGAGCGCTAGCACAGATACGCAGTATTTT; CDR3 protein: CASSPWSASTDTQYF
D gene: NA; J gene: TRBJ1-5; clone size: NA; V gene: TRBV30; CDR3 DNA: TGTGCCTGGGGGACATCGGGCAATCAGCCCCAGCATTTT; CDR3 protein: CAWGTSGNQPQHF
D gene: NA; J gene: TRBJ2-7; clone size: few; V gene: TRBV9; CDR3 DNA: TGTGCCAGCAGCCCCCGAGGGGGTTACGAGCAGTACTTC; CDR3 protein: CASSPRGGYEQYF
D gene: TRBD1; J gene: TRBJ1-5; clone size: NA; V gene: TRBV6-5; CDR3 DNA: TGTGCCAGCAGCCCAACAGGGGCTTACGAACCCCAGCATTTT; CDR3 protein: CASSPTGAYEPQHF
D gene: NA; J gene: TRBJ1-5; clone size: NA; V gene: TRBV28; CDR3 DNA: TGTGCCAGCAGCTCCGGGACTTATAATCAGCCCCAGCATTTT; CDR3 protein: CASSSGTYNQPQHF
D gene: NA; J gene: TRBJ2-5; clone size: once; V gene: TRBV15; CDR3 DNA: TGTGCCACCAGCAGAGATCTCAGGGGCGGGGAGACCCAGTACTTC; CDR3 protein: CATSRDLRGGETQYF
D gene: NA; J gene: TRBJ1-4; clone size: NA; V gene: TRBV4-1; CDR3 DNA: TGCGCCAGCAGCACCCAGAGGACTACAACTAATGAAAAACTGTTTTTT; CDR3 protein: CASSTQRTTTNEKLFF
D gene: TRBD2; J gene: TRBJ2-7; clone size: NA; V gene: TRBV19; CDR3 DNA: TGTGCCAGTAGTCCCCGGGAGGGTCGTTTTGGGGAGCAGTACTTC; CDR3 protein: CASSPREGRFGEQYF
D gene: NA; J gene: TRBJ2-1; clone size: NA; V gene: TRBV7-8; CDR3 DNA: TGTGCCAGCAGCTTAGCCGCTGCGGGATTAATAGATGAGCAGTTCTTC; CDR3 protein: CASSLAAAGLIDEQFF
D gene: NA; J gene: TRBJ1-5; clone size: NA; V gene: TRBV19; CDR3 DNA: TGTGCCAGTAAAGCGGGGGGGGGTTTAGCTAGCAATCAGCCCCAGCATTTT; CDR3 protein: CASKAGGGLASNQPQHF